Listed here are 15 T cell receptor beta chains from one sample, sequenced in a study of shared clonotypes between healthy human individuals. Using immunoSEQ multiplex PCR, the repertoire was profiled, and TCRdb retains in-frame clones only, with some absent. The sample includes around 1.5 million clones, 95% to 99% of them seen just once. The sample was naive CD4+ T cells sorted from blood. The subset was: CD45RA+ positively selected. Every receptor here comes from a man aged 30-40 years in good health.

The chain joins TRBV2 to TRBJ2-1, with 8 bases aligning to TRBD1. Looked up from germline, CDR1 is SNHLY and CDR2 is FYNNEI. The CDR3 has 13 residues. V lost 7 bases, J lost 6 bases, and 5 bases stayed unmatched. The CDR3 nucleotides are TGTGCCAGCATAAGGACAGGGTTCAATGAGCAGTTCTTC. Translating it yields CASIRTGFNEQFF. Supplemented by reference TRBV2 and TRBJ2-1, the full variable domain reads EPEVTQTPSHQVTQMGQEVILRCVPISNHLYFYWYRQILGQKVEFLVSFYNNEISEKSEIFDDQFSVERPDGSNFTLKIRSTKLEDSAMYFCASIRTGFNEQFFGPGTRLTVL.

The rearrangement links TRBV18 to TRBJ2-7; D possibly corresponds to TRBD1 (6 bases). Germline loops: CDR1 KGHSH, CDR2 LQKENI. The CDR3 is 14 residues long. The V end was cut by 6 bases, the J end by 2 bases, with 14 bases between. The CDR3 protein is CASSLQGPPYEQYF. The CDR3 DNA reads as TGTGCCAGCTCCCTCCAGGGGCCCCCCTACGAGCAGTACTTC.

The V call is TRBV7-6, the J call TRBJ2-1, with D possibly being TRBD1 or TRBD2 (6 bases each). V lost 5 bases, J lost 0 bases, and 17 bases lay in between. From germline, CDR1 is SGHVS and CDR2 FNYEAQ. The CDR3 extends over 17 amino acids. In DNA form, the CDR3 reads TGTGCCAGCAGCCGGGACATTAGCGGAAGCTCCTACAATGAGCAGTTCTTC. As protein: CASSRDISGSSYNEQFF.

The V and J genes are TRBV7-6 and TRBJ2-5, with TRBD2 matching over 9 bases. CDR3 length: 17 amino acids. The trim removed 1 base at V and 4 bases at J, leaving 10 bases unmatched. The germline gives CDR1 SGHVS, CDR2 FNYEAQ. This CDR3 is CASSLGTGGRATETQYF. CDR3 nucleotides: TGTGCCAGCAGCTTAGGGACGGGCGGGAGGGCCACAGAGACCCAGTACTTC.

A single count supports this clone. The V call is TRBV7-2, the J call TRBJ2-7; TRBD2 agrees at 9 bases. The J segment lost 4 bases and the V segment lost 2 bases, leaving 9 bases of the junction unmatched. The CDR3 is 16 amino acids. The V gene's germline CDR1 is SGHTA and CDR2 FQGNSA. The CDR3 protein is CASSLRTGLASYEQYF. For the CDR3, the DNA is TGTGCCAGCAGCTTAAGGACGGGACTAGCCTCATACGAGCAGTACTTC.

The chain recombines TRBV9 with TRBJ2-6; D is unclear. V lost 6 bases and J lost 0, with 13 bases in between. This CDR3 is 16 amino acids long. Germline V CDR1 and CDR2: SGDLS, YYNGEE. Here the CDR3 DNA reads TGTGCCAGCAAGTCGCCTACCATCTCTGGGGCCAACGTCCTGACTTTC. It yields the protein CASKSPTISGANVLTF. Full variable domain (rest looked up from reference TRBV9 and TRBJ2-6): DSGVTQTPKHLITATGQRVTLRCSPRSGDLSVYWYQQSLDQGLQFLIQYYNGEERAKGNILERFSAQQFPDLHSELNLSSLELGDSALYFCASKSPTISGANVLTFGAGSRLTVL.

The genes are TRBV29-1 and TRBJ2-5; no clear D gene. Between the trimmed V and J ends, which lost 4 bases and 3 bases, there was a span of 9 bases. The V gene's germline CDR1 is SQVTM and CDR2 ANQGSEA. The CDR3 has 12 amino acids. As DNA, the CDR3 is TGCAGCGTTGGACTCCAAGAAGAGACCCAGTACTTC. It is translated as CSVGLQEETQYF. Variable domain in full (rest from reference TRBV29-1 and TRBJ2-5): SAVISQKPSRDICQRGTSLTIQCQVDSQVTMMFWYRQQPGQSLTLIATANQGSEATYESGFVIDKFPISRPNLTFSTLTVSNMSPEDSSIYLCSVGLQEETQYFGPGTRLLVL.

The chain combines TRBV5-4 with TRBJ2-7, with D maybe TRBD1 (6 bases). Trimming took 4 bases from V and 4 from J, leaving 9 bases between them. The CDR3 is 12 amino acids. CDR1 and CDR2 (germline): SGHNT, YYREEE (reference sequence). CDR3 sequence (DNA): TGTGCCAGCAGCGCGCAGGGGTACGAGCAGTACTTC. It encodes CASSAQGYEQYF.

V is TRBV28 and J is TRBJ1-2; D gene uncertain. Germline V lookup: CDR1 MDHEN, CDR2 SYDVKM. The CDR3 has 13 residues. Trimming took 8 bases from V and 3 from J, leaving 13 bases between them. CDR3 DNA sequence: TGTGCCAGCCTCCCCTTGACGGACTATGGCTACACCTTC. Residues: CASLPLTDYGYTF.

In its sample, this clone was seen once. The chain links TRBV4-1 to TRBJ2-3; D is uncertain. The CDR3 is 16 amino acids. From germline, CDR1 is MGHRA and CDR2 YSYEKL. The V end was cut by 0 bases, the J end by 0 bases, with 10 bases between. DNA of the CDR3: TGCGCCAGCAGCCAAGAAGGGCAGCCAAGCACAGATACGCAGTATTTT. Its protein product is CASSQEGQPSTDTQYF.

For the CDR3, the DNA is TGTGCCAGCAGCTTACTAGTTCAAGAGACCCAGTACTTC. Translating it yields CASSLLVQETQYF. The gene calls are TRBV7-3 and TRBJ2-5; no clear D. Germline values: CDR1 SGHTA, CDR2 FQGTGA. The CDR3 spans 13 residues. V lost 2 bases and J lost 2, with 6 bases in between. Drawing the rest from reference TRBV7-3 and TRBJ2-5, the complete variable domain is GAGVSQTPSNKVTEKGKYVELRCDPISGHTALYWYRQSLGQGPEFLIYFQGTGAADDSGLPNDRFFAVRPEGSVSTLKIQRTERGDSAVYLCASSLLVQETQYFGPGTRLLVL.

Regarding this clone: This same CDR3 is encoded by further DNA sequences in the sample. The chain links TRBV7-9 to TRBJ2-5; 11 positions match TRBD2. The CDR3 is 15 amino acids. V shed 1 base, J shed 2 bases, and the junction held 0 bases outside the gene matches. CDR1 is SEHNR, CDR2 FQNEAQ, per germline (reference sequence). The CDR3 DNA sequence: TGTGCCAGCAGCTTAGGACTAGCGGGACAAGAGACCCAGTACTTC. Translation: CASSLGLAGQETQYF.

This clone was observed a single time. The chain carries TRBV2 and TRBJ1-4; D unresolved. Trimming left V 5 bases short and J 6 bases short, with 7 bases between. Germline loops: CDR1 SNHLY, CDR2 FYNNEI. The CDR3 covers 12 residues. The CDR3 reads CASSMTDEKLFF. The CDR3 nucleotides are TGTGCCAGCAGTATGACGGATGAAAAACTGTTTTTT.

The gene calls are TRBV14 and TRBJ2-3; the D gene is possibly TRBD2 (5 bases). Per germline, CDR1 SGHDN and CDR2 FVKESK. The CDR3 length is 16 residues. Trimming shortened V by 1 base and J by 2 bases, and 13 bases separated the two germline ends. The CDR3 DNA is TGTGCCAGCAGCCAAGGAGTTTCGGGGTTCACAGATACGCAGTATTTT. It translates to CASSQGVSGFTDTQYF.

V usage is TRBV18 and J usage is TRBJ1-2, with D maybe TRBD1 (5 bases). There are 18 residues in the CDR3. V shed 1 base and J shed 1 base, with 19 bases lying between them. The germline V gene encodes CDR1 KGHSH and CDR2 LQKENI. In nucleotides, the CDR3 is TGTGCCAGCTCACCACAGCCAGGTTTTGACGACAGTAACTATGGCTACACCTTC. It yields the protein CASSPQPGFDDSNYGYTF.